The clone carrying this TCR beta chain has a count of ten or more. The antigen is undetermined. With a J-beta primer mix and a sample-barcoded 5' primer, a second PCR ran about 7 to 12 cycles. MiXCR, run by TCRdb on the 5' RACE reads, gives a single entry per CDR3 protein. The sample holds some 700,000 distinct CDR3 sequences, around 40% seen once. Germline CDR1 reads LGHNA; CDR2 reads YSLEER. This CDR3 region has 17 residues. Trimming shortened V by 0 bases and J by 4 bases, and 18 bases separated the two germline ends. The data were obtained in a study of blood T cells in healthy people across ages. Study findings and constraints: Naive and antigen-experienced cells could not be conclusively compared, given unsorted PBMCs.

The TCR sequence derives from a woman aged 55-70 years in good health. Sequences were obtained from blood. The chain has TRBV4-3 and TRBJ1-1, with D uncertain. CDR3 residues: CASSQDFVGVRRTEAFF. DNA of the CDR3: TGCGCCAGCAGCCAAGATTTTGTGGGAGTTAGGCGCACTGAAGCTTTCTTT.